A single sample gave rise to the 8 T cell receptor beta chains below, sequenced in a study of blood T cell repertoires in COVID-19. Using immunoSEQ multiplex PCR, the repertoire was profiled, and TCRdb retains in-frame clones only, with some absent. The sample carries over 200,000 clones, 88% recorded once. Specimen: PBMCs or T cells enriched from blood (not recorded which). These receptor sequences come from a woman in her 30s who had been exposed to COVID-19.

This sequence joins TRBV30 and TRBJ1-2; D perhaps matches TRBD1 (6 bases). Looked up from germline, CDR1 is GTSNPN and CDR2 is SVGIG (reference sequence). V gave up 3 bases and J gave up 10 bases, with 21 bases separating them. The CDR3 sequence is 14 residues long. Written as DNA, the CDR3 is TGTGCCTGGAGCCCAACGGGGGGCGCATTGCCCTACACCTTC. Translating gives CAWSPTGGALPYTF.

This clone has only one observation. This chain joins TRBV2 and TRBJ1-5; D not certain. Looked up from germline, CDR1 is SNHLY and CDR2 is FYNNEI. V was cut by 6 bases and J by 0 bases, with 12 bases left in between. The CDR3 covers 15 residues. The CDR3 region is CASSAGRDSNQPQHF. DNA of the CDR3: TGTGCCAGCAGCGCGGGGAGGGATAGCAATCAGCCCCAGCATTTT. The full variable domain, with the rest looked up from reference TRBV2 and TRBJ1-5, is EPEVTQTPSHQVTQMGQEVILRCVPISNHLYFYWYRQILGQKVEFLVSFYNNEISEKSEIFDDQFSVERPDGSNFTLKIRSTKLEDSAMYFCASSAGRDSNQPQHFGDGTRLSIL.

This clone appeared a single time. Here the CDR3 DNA reads TGCGCCAGCAGCCAAGTTGAGCAGGGTGGCTATGGCTACACCTTC. This gives the protein CASSQVEQGGYGYTF. The chain uses TRBV4-1 and TRBJ1-2; maybe TRBD1 (5 bases). CDR3 size: 15 residues. Germline-derived CDR1 and CDR2 are MGHRA and YSYEKL. Trimming took 1 base from V and 4 from J, leaving 13 bases between them.

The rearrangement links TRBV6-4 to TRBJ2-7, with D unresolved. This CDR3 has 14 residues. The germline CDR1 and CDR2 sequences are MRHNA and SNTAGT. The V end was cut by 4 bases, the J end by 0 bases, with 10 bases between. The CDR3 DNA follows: TGTGCCAGCAGTGGTTTTAGTAGCTCCTACGAGCAGTACTTC. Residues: CASSGFSSSYEQYF.

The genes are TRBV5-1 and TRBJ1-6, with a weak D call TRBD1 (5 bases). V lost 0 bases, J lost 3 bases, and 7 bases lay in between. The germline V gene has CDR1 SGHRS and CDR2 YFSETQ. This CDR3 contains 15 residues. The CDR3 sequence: CASSLDQGYNSPLHF. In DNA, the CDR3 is TGCGCCAGCAGCTTGGATCAGGGCTATAATTCACCCCTCCACTTT.

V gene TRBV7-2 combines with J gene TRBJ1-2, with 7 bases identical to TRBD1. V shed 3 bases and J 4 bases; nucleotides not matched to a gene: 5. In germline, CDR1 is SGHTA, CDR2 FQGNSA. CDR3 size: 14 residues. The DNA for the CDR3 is TGTGCCAGCAGCTTGGGGCAGGGGGTCTATGGCTACACCTTC. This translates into CASSLGQGVYGYTF.

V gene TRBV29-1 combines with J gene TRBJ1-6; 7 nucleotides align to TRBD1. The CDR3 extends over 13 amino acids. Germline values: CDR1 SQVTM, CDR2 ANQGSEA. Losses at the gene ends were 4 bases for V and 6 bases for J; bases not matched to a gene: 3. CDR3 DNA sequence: TGCAGCGTTGCAGCAGGGGGTAATTCACCCCTCCACTTT. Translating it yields CSVAAGGNSPLHF.

The CDR3 loop reads CASSEGLADEQFF. The CDR3 DNA sequence: TGTGCCAGCAGCGAAGGACTAGCCGATGAGCAGTTCTTC. The rearrangement joins TRBV21-1 to TRBJ2-1; TRBD2, the table's D call, was not compared with the DNA. TRBV21-1 is a pseudogene segment. The CDR3 covers 13 residues.